This T cell receptor beta chain comes out of a study of preoperative IRX-2 immunotherapy in early breast cancer. Treatment given: preoperative locoregional IRX-2 cytokine immunotherapy. Samples came from a phase Ib trial of preoperative locoregional IRX-2 cytokine immunotherapy. The method was immunoSEQ multiplex PCR; TCRdb's version includes in-frame clones alone and lacks a portion of them. The sample contains 30,000 to 45,000 clones, roughly 80% of which appear only once. The sample consisted of lymph node tissue, taken after IRX-2 immunotherapy. The sequence was collected from a human donor with breast cancer.

This CDR3 is CAARRGLGTEAFF. As DNA, the CDR3 is TGTGCCGCGAGGAGGGGGCTGGGCACTGAAGCTTTCTTT. The rearrangement joins TRBV19 to TRBJ1-1, with 7 bases matching TRBD1. The CDR3 runs to 13 residues. After removal of 11 bases from V and 4 bases from J, the junction contained 10 bases not matched to a gene. The germline V gene encodes CDR1 LNHDA and CDR2 SQIVND (reference sequence).